This T cell receptor beta chain was recovered during a study of control samples from healthy donors and cancer patients. The method was immunoSEQ multiplex PCR; TCRdb's version includes in-frame clones alone and lacks a portion of them. The sample includes 30,000 to 40,000 clones, about 94% of them seen just once. The V gene's germline CDR1 is SGHTA and CDR2 FQGTGA. The length of the CDR3 is 16 residues. The V and J ends lost 5 bases and 3 bases respectively, with 20 bases between them. The rearrangement uses TRBV7-3 and TRBJ2-7; unclear D gene. This TCR came from a man aged 35 to 55 with colorectal cancer. Input material: PBMCs. The CDR3 spells CASSPSPGQVGYEQYF. CDR3 bases: TGTGCCAGCAGCCCCTCCCCTGGGCAGGTAGGCTACGAGCAGTACTTC.